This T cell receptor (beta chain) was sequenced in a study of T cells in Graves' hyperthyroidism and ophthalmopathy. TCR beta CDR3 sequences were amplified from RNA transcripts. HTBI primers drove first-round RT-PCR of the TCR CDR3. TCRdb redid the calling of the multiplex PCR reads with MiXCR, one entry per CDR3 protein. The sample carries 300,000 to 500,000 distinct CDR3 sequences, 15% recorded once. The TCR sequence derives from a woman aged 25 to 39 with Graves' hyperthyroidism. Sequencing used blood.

The CDR3 is CASSLNSGNQPQHF. CDR3 DNA: TGTGCCAGCAGCTTAAACAGCGGCAATCAGCCCCAGCATTTT. The chain carries TRBV7-8 and TRBJ1-5; D gene uncertain. The germline CDR1 and CDR2 sequences are SGHVS and FQNEAQ. With 2 bases removed from V and 2 bases from J, the gap between germline ends came to 7 bases. The CDR3 sequence is 14 residues long.